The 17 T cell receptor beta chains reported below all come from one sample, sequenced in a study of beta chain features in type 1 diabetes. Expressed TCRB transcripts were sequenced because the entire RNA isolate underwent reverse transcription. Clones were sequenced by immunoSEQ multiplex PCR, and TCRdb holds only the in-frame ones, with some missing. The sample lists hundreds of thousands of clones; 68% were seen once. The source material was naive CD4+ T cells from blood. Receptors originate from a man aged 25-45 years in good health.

The CDR3 is CASSQGQASYNEQFF. In nucleotides, the CDR3 is TGCGCCAGCAGCCAAGGGCAGGCCTCCTACAATGAGCAGTTCTTC. This chain uses TRBV4-3 with TRBJ2-1; D not certain. The CDR3 loop spans 15 amino acids. Germline V gene lookup returns CDR1 LGHNA and CDR2 YSLEER. With 1 base removed from V and 0 bases from J, the gap between germline ends came to 7 bases.

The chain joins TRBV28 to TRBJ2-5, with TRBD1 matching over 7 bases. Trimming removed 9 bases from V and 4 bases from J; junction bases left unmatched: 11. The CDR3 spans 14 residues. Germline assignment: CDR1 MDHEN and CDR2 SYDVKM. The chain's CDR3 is CASYNRGARETQYF. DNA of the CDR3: TGTGCCAGTTATAACAGGGGAGCGCGAGAGACCCAGTACTTC. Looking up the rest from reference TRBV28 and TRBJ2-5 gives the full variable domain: DVKVTQSSRYLVKRTGEKVFLECVQDMDHENMFWYRQDPGLGLRLIYFSYDVKMKEKGDIPEGYSVSREKKERFSLILESASTNQTSMYLCASYNRGARETQYFGPGTRLLVL.

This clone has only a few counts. The CDR3 sequence: CASSFLKQTGELFF. For the CDR3, the DNA is TGTGCCAGCAGCTTCTTAAAACAGACCGGGGAGCTGTTTTTT. The rearrangement uses TRBV7-9 and TRBJ2-2; no definite D call. V lost 3 bases and J 5 bases, leaving 10 bases between the germline ends. In germline, CDR1 is SEHNR, CDR2 FQNEAQ (reference sequence). The length of the CDR3 is 14 residues.

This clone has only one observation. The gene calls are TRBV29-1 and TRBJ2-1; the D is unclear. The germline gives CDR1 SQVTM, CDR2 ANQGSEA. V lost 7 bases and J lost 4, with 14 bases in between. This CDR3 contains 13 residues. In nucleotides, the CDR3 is TGCAGCGCCTTACGAGTGGGTTACAATGAGCAGTTCTTC. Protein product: CSALRVGYNEQFF.

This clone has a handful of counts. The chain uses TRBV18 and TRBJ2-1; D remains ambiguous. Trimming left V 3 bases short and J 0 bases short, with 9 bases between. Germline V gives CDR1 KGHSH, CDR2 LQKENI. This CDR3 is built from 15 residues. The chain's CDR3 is CASSPVRSSYNEQFF. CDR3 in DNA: TGTGCCAGCTCACCCGTGAGATCCTCCTACAATGAGCAGTTCTTC.

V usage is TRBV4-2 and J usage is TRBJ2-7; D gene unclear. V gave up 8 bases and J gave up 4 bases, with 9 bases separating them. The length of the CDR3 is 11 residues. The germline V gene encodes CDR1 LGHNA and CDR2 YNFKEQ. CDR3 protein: CASGPLYEQYF. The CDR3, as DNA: TGTGCCAGCGGACCGTTATACGAGCAGTACTTC.

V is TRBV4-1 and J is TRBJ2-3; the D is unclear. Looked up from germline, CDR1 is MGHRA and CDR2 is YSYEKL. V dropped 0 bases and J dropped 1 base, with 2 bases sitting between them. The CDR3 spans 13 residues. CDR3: CASSQDGTDTQYF. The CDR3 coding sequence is TGCGCCAGCAGCCAAGATGGCACAGATACGCAGTATTTT.

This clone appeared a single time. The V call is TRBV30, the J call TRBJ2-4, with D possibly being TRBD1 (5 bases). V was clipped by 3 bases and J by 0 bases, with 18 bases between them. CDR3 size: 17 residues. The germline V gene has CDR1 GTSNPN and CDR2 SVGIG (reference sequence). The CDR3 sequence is CAWRGAAPRLAKNIQYF. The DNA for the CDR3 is TGTGCCTGGAGAGGGGCAGCCCCGAGACTAGCCAAAAACATTCAGTACTTC.

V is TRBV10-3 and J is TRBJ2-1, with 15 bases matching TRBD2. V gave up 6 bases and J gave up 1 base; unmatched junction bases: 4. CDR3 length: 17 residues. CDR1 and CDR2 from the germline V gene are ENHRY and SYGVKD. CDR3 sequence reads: CAISGLAGGISYNEQFF. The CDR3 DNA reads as TGTGCCATCAGCGGACTAGCGGGGGGGATATCCTACAATGAGCAGTTCTTC.

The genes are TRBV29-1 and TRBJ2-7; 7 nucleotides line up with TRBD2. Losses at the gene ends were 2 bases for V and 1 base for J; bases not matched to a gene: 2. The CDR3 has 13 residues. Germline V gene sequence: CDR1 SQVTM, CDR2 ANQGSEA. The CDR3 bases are TGCAGCGTTGAACTAGCGGATTCCTACGAGCAGTACTTC. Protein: CSVELADSYEQYF.

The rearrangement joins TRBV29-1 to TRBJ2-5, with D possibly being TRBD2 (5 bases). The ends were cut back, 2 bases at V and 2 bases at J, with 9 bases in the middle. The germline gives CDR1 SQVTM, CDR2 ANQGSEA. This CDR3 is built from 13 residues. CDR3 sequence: CSVELTGQETQYF. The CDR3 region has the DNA TGCAGCGTTGAACTTACGGGACAAGAGACCCAGTACTTC.

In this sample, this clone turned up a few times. CDR3 DNA: TGTGCCAGCAGCACCAGGACAGTAACGGAGCAGTACTTC. Protein product: CASSTRTVTEQYF. The gene calls are TRBV7-2 and TRBJ2-7; D may be TRBD1 (6 bases). In germline, CDR1 is SGHTA, CDR2 FQGNSA. The CDR3 spans 13 residues. The germline V and J ends were trimmed by 5 bases and 7 bases, with 15 bases remaining between them.

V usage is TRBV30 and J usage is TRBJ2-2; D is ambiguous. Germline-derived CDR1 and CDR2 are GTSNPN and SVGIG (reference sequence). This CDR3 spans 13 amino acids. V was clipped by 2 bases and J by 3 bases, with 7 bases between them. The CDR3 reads CAWSPGYTGELFF. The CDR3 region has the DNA TGTGCCTGGAGTCCTGGATACACCGGGGAGCTGTTTTTT.

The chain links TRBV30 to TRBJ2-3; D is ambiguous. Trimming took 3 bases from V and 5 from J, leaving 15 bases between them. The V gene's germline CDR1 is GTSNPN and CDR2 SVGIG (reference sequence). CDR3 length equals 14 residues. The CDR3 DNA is TGTGCCTGGAGACCGACGGCGGCACGAGATACGCAGTATTTT. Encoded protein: CAWRPTAARDTQYF.

The CDR3 DNA is TGTGCCAGCAATAGCCAGGGTCCATACGAGCAGTACTTC. Protein sequence: CASNSQGPYEQYF. The chain uses TRBV2 and TRBJ2-7; tentatively, D is TRBD1 (5 bases). The CDR3 is made up of 13 amino acids. With 7 bases removed from V and 4 bases from J, the gap between germline ends came to 14 bases. Germline V gives CDR1 SNHLY, CDR2 FYNNEI.

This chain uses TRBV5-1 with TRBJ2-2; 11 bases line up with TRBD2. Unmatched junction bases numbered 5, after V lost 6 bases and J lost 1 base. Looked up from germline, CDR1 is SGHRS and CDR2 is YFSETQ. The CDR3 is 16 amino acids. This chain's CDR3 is CASNPGTSGNTGELFF. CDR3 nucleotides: TGCGCCAGCAATCCCGGGACTAGCGGGAACACCGGGGAGCTGTTTTTT.

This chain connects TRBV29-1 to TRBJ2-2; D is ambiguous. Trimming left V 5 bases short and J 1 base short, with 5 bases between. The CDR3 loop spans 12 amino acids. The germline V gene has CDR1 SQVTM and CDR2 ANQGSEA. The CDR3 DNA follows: TGCAGCGTTTGGATGAACACCGGGGAGCTGTTTTTT. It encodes CSVWMNTGELFF.